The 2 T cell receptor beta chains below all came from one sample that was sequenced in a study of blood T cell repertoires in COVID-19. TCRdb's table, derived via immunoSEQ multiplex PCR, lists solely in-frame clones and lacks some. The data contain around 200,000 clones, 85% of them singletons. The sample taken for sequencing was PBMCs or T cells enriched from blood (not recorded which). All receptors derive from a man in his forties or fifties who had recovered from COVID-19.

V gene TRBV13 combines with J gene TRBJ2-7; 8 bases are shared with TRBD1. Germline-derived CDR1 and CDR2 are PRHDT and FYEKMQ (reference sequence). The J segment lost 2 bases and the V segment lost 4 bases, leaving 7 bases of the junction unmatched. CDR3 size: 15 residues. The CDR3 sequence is CASSSMTGATYEQYF. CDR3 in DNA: TGTGCCAGCAGCTCCATGACAGGGGCGACCTACGAGCAGTACTTC.

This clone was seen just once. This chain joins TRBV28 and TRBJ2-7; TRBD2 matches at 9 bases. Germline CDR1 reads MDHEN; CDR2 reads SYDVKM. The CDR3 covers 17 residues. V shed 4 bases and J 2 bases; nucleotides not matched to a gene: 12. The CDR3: CASSSGTLGLATYEQYF. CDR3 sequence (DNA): TGTGCCAGCAGTTCCGGGACACTAGGACTAGCGACCTACGAGCAGTACTTC.